This T cell receptor beta chain appears in the sequencing data of a study of blood T cell repertoires in COVID-19. Study-wide background: Samples taken during acute and convalescent COVID-19 were collected in the United States, Italy and Spain.

From germline, CDR1 is LGHDT and CDR2 YNNKEL (reference sequence). V lost 3 bases and J lost 2; bases outside the gene matches: 6. This CDR3 spans 16 amino acids. In Seattle, patients joined the study during active infection and were tracked longitudinally. How the authors handled the data: Amplified reference gene primers provided the basis for estimating nucleated cell counts. Measured with immunoSEQ multiplex PCR; TCRdb has only the in-frame clones, and not every one. The V and J calls and clone size are taken from that table; D and trimming were inferred from the DNA. The profile shows 150,000 to 200,000 clones, about 84% of them singletons.

This rearrangement joins TRBV3-1 (or the pseudogene TRBV3-2) to TRBJ2-1; 8 nucleotides match TRBD2. The receptor comes from a person between 65 and 79 years old with COVID-19, enrolled during active disease. Sequencing used peripheral blood. The CDR3 DNA follows: TGTGCCAGCAGCCATACCCGGGGGGGCCCCTACAATGAGCAGTTCTTC. Its protein product is CASSHTRGGPYNEQFF.